These T cell receptor beta chains were read from a single sample in a study of vaccination and CD4 T cells after COVID-19. A single record per CDR3 protein comes from TCRdb applying MiXCR to the PCR reads. The sample lists some 18,000 distinct CDR3 sequences; approximately 28% were seen once. No antigen is known for these receptors. Sequences were obtained from cultured CD4+ T cells from blood. These receptor sequences come from a human donor with COVID-19. Both conserved end residues are part of each CDR3. A D gene is named only where the DNA matches it firmly. Clone size is given for some rows only: seen once, a few or many times, or a class if the clone is expanded.

>TRBV5-8|-|-|TRBJ1-5
TGTGCCAGCAGCCTGGGCCACACGAAGCAGCCCCAGCATTTT
CASSLGHTKQPQHF
>TRBV15|-|medium-sized|TRBJ2-5
TGTGCCACCAGCGGGGGTGTCGGCAGCGCCCAAGAGACCCAGTACTTC
CATSGGVGSAQETQYF
>TRBV12-3/TRBV12-4|-|-|TRBJ2-2
TGTGCCAGCAGGAGGGCAGGGGACACCGGGGAGCTGTTTTTT
CASRRAGDTGELFF
>TRBV5-5|-|-|TRBJ1-4
TGTGCCAGCAGCTTGGGAACCCCTGGGAAACTGTTTTTT
CASSLGTPGKLFF
>TRBV25-1|-|-|TRBJ2-1
TGTGCCAGCAGTGCCCAACGAATCGGGACCTCAGTGAATGAGCAGTTCTTC
CASSAQRIGTSVNEQFF
>TRBV30|-|few|TRBJ1-1
TGTGCCTGGAGTGTACAACCGGGGTCTGAAGCTTTCTTT
CAWSVQPGSEAFF
>TRBV6-1|-|-|TRBJ1-4
TGTGCCAGCAGTGAAAATTTCGGGGCGCTTAATGAAAAACTGTTTTTT
CASSENFGALNEKLFF
>TRBV7-9|-|-|TRBJ2-1
TGTGCCAGCAGCTTATTGTTAGACTACAATGAGCAGTTCTTC
CASSLLLDYNEQFF
>TRBV4-2|TRBD2|-|TRBJ2-1
TGTGCCAGCACCCCCGGGACTAGCGGGGACAATGAGCAGTTCTTC
CASTPGTSGDNEQFF
>TRBV9|-|-|TRBJ1-1
TGTGCCAGCAGCCAGACGGGGATGAACACTGAAGCTTTCTTT
CASSQTGMNTEAFF
>TRBV7-2|-|-|TRBJ1-3
TGTGCCAGCAGCTTAAGGGGGACGGCGCTCTCTGGAAACACCATATATTTT
CASSLRGTALSGNTIYF
>TRBV24-1|-|-|TRBJ1-2
TGTGCCCCCCCCCTAGATTCAACGGACAGAACCTACTATGGCTACACCTTC
CAPPLDSTDRTYYGYTF
>TRBV7-9|-|-|TRBJ1-5
TGTGCCAGCAGCTTAGAGGGGCTTAATCAGCCCCAGCATTTT
CASSLEGLNQPQHF
>TRBV18|-|few|TRBJ2-5
TGTGCCAGCTCACCATCCGGGGAGACCCAGTACTTC
CASSPSGETQYF
>TRBV21-1|-|-|TRBJ2-7
TGTGCCAGCAGCGCTATCTGTCCGGGACTAGTATCTTCCGAGCAGTACTTC
CASSAICPGLVSSEQYF